This T cell receptor (beta chain) was sequenced in a study of T-cell reconstitution after alpha-beta-depleted transplantation in children. General study points: From newly produced T cells came most of the T-cell counts and diversity one year after transplant. Reported findings indicate that, about two months after transplant, alpha-beta T cells came from several hundred expanded clones, which were derived from non-depleted graft cells. Some patients owed their high day-60 TCRbeta diversity to surviving recipient T cells and thymic progenitors.

Unique molecular identifiers tagged the TCRbeta library. Via MiXCR, TCRdb re-called the PCR reads, giving one row per CDR3 protein. The sample consists of more than 500,000 distinct CDR3 sequences, about 10% of them appearing once. Germline CDR1 reads MNHEY; CDR2 reads SMNVEV (reference sequence). The CDR3 totals 15 residues. Trimming took 5 bases from V and 8 from J, leaving 21 bases between them. As for this clonotype: Antigen unknown.

Source: PBMCs, mostly from graft donor cells, taken 180 days after TCRalphabeta/CD19-depleted stem cell transplant. The source of this sequence is a female patient aged 2 to 10 who had a stem cell transplant for aplastic anemia, so the T cells may come from the graft donor. V is TRBV27 and J is TRBJ1-2; maybe TRBD1 (6 bases). The CDR3 is CASSPAVGGQRGYTF. CDR3 nucleotide sequence: TGTGCCAGCAGTCCCGCCGTGGGGGGGCAGCGCGGCTACACCTTC.